The 2 T cell receptor beta chains given below trace back to one sample, sequenced in a study of blood T cells in healthy people across ages. It was with a sample-barcoded 5' primer and a J-beta primer mix that a second PCR of roughly 7 to 12 cycles was run. One entry per CDR3 protein results from TCRdb running MiXCR on the 5' RACE reads. This sample carries around 1.5 million distinct CDR3 sequences, roughly 60% of them seen once, and the ten largest clones take 6.5% to 8.5%. The sequenced sample consisted of blood. These receptors were taken from a man aged 18 to 30 in good health.

This clonotype was counted only a few times. The gene calls are TRBV6-5 and TRBJ1-4; D not certain. CDR1 MNHEY and CDR2 SVGAGI come from the germline V gene. CDR3 length: 14 amino acids. V shed 6 bases and J shed 1 base, with 9 bases lying between them. The CDR3 region is CASRQLVTNEKLFF. CDR3 DNA sequence: TGTGCCAGCAGGCAGCTGGTAACTAATGAAAAACTGTTTTTT.

V gene TRBV5-1 combines with J gene TRBJ2-3; D perhaps matches TRBD2 (6 bases). Germline loops: CDR1 SGHRS, CDR2 YFSETQ. V lost 7 bases, J lost 2 bases, and 17 bases lay in between. This CDR3 contains 15 residues. The CDR3 loop reads CASEVAGLITDTQYF. The CDR3 region has the DNA TGCGCCAGCGAGGTGGCGGGACTCATCACAGATACGCAGTATTTT.